Each of the 5 T cell receptor beta chains below was sequenced from the same sample in a study of technical replicates of blood from several donors. The method was immunoSEQ multiplex PCR; TCRdb's version includes in-frame clones alone and lacks a portion of them. The sample has 80,000 to 95,000 clones; roughly 95% are singletons. Source material: T cells isolated from PBMCs. The receptors were gathered from a human donor in good health.

CDR3 region: CASSLAGGRAFF. The CDR3 DNA reads TGTGCCAGCAGCTTGGCAGGAGGGCGAGCTTTCTTT. The rearrangement joins TRBV5-6 to TRBJ1-1; D remains unclear. V lost 0 bases and J 10 bases, leaving 10 bases between the germline ends. CDR3 length: 12 residues. The germline gives CDR1 SGHDT, CDR2 YYEEEE.

This clone was picked up one time. The CDR3 spells CASWLAGRFFEQFF. For the CDR3, the DNA is TGTGCCAGTTGGTTGGCAGGGAGGTTTTTTGAGCAGTTCTTC. The chain links TRBV6-5 to TRBJ2-1, with a tentative D call TRBD2 (6 bases). Germline V gene sequence: CDR1 MNHEY, CDR2 SVGAGI. Between the trimmed V and J ends, which lost 9 bases and 9 bases, there was a span of 21 bases. This CDR3 is built from 14 residues.

In nucleotides, the CDR3 is TGTGCCTGGAGACCCTTGGGAGAGCGGGAGGGTTACGAGCAGTACTTC. It specifies CAWRPLGEREGYEQYF. V is TRBV30 and J is TRBJ2-7; 10 bases align to TRBD2. Germline-derived CDR1 and CDR2 are GTSNPN and SVGIG (reference sequence). The CDR3 is 16 residues long. V lost 3 bases and J lost 4; bases outside the gene matches: 12.

The gene calls are TRBV19 and TRBJ1-1; 7 bases line up with TRBD1. Trimming at V came to 5 bases and at J to 1 base, leaving 10 bases not matched to a gene. Germline values: CDR1 LNHDA, CDR2 SQIVND (reference sequence). The CDR3 spans 16 residues. The CDR3: CASSLSLQGWNTEAFF. CDR3 bases: TGTGCCAGTAGTCTTTCGTTACAGGGGTGGAACACTGAAGCTTTCTTT.

The chain couples TRBV19 to TRBJ2-5; 7 bases match TRBD1. CDR3 length equals 15 residues. Trimming at V came to 6 bases and at J to 2 bases, leaving 9 bases not matched to a gene. CDR1 and CDR2 from the germline V gene are LNHDA and SQIVND (reference sequence). This CDR3 reads CASRSMGQPQETQYF. In DNA, the CDR3 is TGTGCCAGTAGAAGCATGGGACAGCCACAAGAGACCCAGTACTTC.